The 10 T cell receptor beta chains below come from one sample, sequenced in a study of blood T cell repertoires in COVID-19. TCRdb's table, derived via immunoSEQ multiplex PCR, lists solely in-frame clones and lacks some. The sample consists of about 300,000 clones, about 85% of them appearing once. The source material was PBMCs or T cells enriched from blood (not recorded which). Receptors were obtained from a woman in her twenties or thirties who had been exposed to COVID-19.

The table lists this clone with a few counts. The chain employs TRBV14 and TRBJ2-1; a weak D match, TRBD2 (6 bases). Germline CDR1 SGHDN, CDR2 FVKESK. This CDR3 contains 14 residues. Trimming took 8 bases from V and 4 from J, leaving 15 bases between them. The CDR3 coding sequence is TGTGCCAGCGCGGGATCAACAAGGTACAATGAGCAGTTCTTC. This sequence encodes CASAGSTRYNEQFF.

The chain couples TRBV5-1 to TRBJ1-2; 8 positions agree with TRBD1. The CDR3 totals 16 residues. The germline gives CDR1 SGHRS, CDR2 YFSETQ. V dropped 0 bases and J dropped 5; count of bases not matched to a gene: 9. The CDR3 DNA reads as TGCGCCAGCAGCTTGGCGGCAGGGGGCTCCGGTTATGGCTACACCTTC. It specifies CASSLAAGGSGYGYTF.

The V gene is TRBV2, the J gene TRBJ1-5, with D unresolved. The CDR3 is made up of 13 amino acids. The germline V gene encodes CDR1 SNHLY and CDR2 FYNNEI. Trimming removed 7 bases from V and 5 bases from J, with 12 bases in between. The CDR3 loop reads CASTLNGDQPQHF. As DNA, the CDR3 is TGTGCCAGCACCTTAAACGGGGATCAGCCCCAGCATTTT.

This chain joins TRBV5-1 and TRBJ2-7; the D gene is possibly TRBD1 (6 bases). The CDR3 is 14 amino acids. Germline CDR1 is SGHRS and CDR2 is YFSETQ. Trimming took 3 bases from V and 3 from J, leaving 13 bases between them. In DNA, the CDR3 is TGCGCCAGCAGCTCCCTCGGACAGAACTACGAGCAGTACTTC. This encodes CASSSLGQNYEQYF.

The rearrangement uses TRBV25-1 and TRBJ2-5; the D is unclear. The ends were cut back, 3 bases at V and 2 bases at J, with 10 bases in the middle. The CDR3 length is 14 residues. Germline CDR1 and CDR2: MGHDK and SYGVNS. The CDR3 loop is CASSDSMIQETQYF. CDR3 nucleotides: TGTGCCAGCAGTGACAGTATGATTCAAGAGACCCAGTACTTC.

This clone was observed a few times. The V call is TRBV6-2 or TRBV6-3, the J call TRBJ1-2; D possibly corresponds to TRBD1 (6 bases). CDR1 and CDR2 from the germline V gene are MNHEY and SVGEGT. The ends were cut back, 2 bases at V and 7 bases at J, with 17 bases in the middle. The CDR3 totals 15 residues. The CDR3, as DNA: TGTGCCAGCAGTTACCCGTACCAGACAGGTATTGGCTACACCTTC. Its translation is CASSYPYQTGIGYTF.

The V call is TRBV2, the J call TRBJ2-7, with D possibly TRBD1 on 6 matching bases. Trimming stripped 1 base from V and 7 bases from J, with 17 bases between. Germline V gene data show CDR1 as SNHLY and CDR2 as FYNNEI. The CDR3 contains 15 residues. CDR3 in amino acids: CASSEGIRGRSEQYF. The CDR3 DNA sequence: TGTGCCAGCAGTGAAGGTATCAGGGGACGGAGTGAGCAGTACTTC.

V is TRBV4-3 and J is TRBJ2-3; 12 nucleotides agree with TRBD2. The CDR3 loop spans 18 amino acids. The germline gives CDR1 LGHNA, CDR2 YSLEER. J gave up 1 base and V 1 base, and 6 bases lay outside the gene matches. The CDR3 loop reads CASSQAHPSGGGTDTQYF. In DNA, the CDR3 is TGCGCCAGCAGCCAAGCACACCCTAGCGGGGGGGGCACAGATACGCAGTATTTT.

The J gene is TRBJ2-1, the V gene TRBV30; D may be TRBD2 (6 bases). The CDR3 is 15 amino acids. Per the germline V gene, CDR1 is GTSNPN and CDR2 is SVGIG (reference sequence). The ends were cut back, 3 bases at V and 8 bases at J, with 20 bases in the middle. The CDR3 is CAWSAGRKSRDEQFF. The CDR3 DNA sequence: TGTGCCTGGAGCGCCGGGAGAAAGTCGAGGGATGAGCAGTTCTTC.

The rearrangement links TRBV7-3 to TRBJ2-3; D is possibly TRBD1 (6 bases). With 0 bases removed from V and 1 base from J, the gap between germline ends came to 11 bases. The CDR3 has 16 amino acids. From germline, CDR1 is SGHTA and CDR2 FQGTGA. CDR3 nucleotide sequence: TGTGCCAGCAGCTTAACGGTGGGGGCTCGCACAGATACGCAGTATTTT. Protein product: CASSLTVGARTDTQYF.